This entry lists 12 T cell receptor beta chains sequenced from one sample in a study of T-cell memory formation after mild COVID-19. TCRdb independently ran MiXCR on the 5' RACE reads; one entry per CDR3 protein. The sample records approximately 150,000 distinct CDR3 sequences, 6% to 7% being singletons. Sequenced sample: PBMCs or a T cell subset sorted from them (not recorded which). Every receptor here comes from an adult woman who had mild COVID-19 (a few samples of this study predate the infection). Cell type and time point are not known.

This clonotype was observed at least ten times. The chain uses TRBV5-1 and TRBJ2-7, with a possible D match to TRBD1 (6 bases). CDR1 is SGHRS and CDR2 is YFSETQ in the germline V gene. The germline V and J ends were trimmed by 4 bases and 4 bases, with 30 bases remaining between them. This CDR3 comprises 19 residues. CDR3 sequence: CASSPSTSRGYSVAYEQYF. In DNA form, the CDR3 reads TGCGCCAGCAGCCCCTCAACTTCCAGGGGATATTCTGTGGCTTACGAGCAGTACTTC. Supplemented by reference TRBV5-1 and TRBJ2-7, the full variable domain reads KAGVTQTPRYLIKTRGQQVTLSCSPISGHRSVSWYQQTPGQGLQFLFEYFSETQRNKGNFPGRFSGRQFSNSRSEMNVSTLELGDSALYLCASSPSTSRGYSVAYEQYFGPGTRLTVT.

This clonotype occurred a few times. The chain combines TRBV6-1 with TRBJ1-2, with D perhaps matching TRBD1 (6 bases). Trimming shortened V by 4 bases and J by 0 bases, and 21 bases separated the two germline ends. The CDR3 contains 18 residues. From germline, CDR1 is MNHNS and CDR2 SASEGT. The CDR3 is CASSATPTLAGANYGYTF. CDR3 DNA sequence: TGTGCCAGCAGTGCTACGCCGACATTGGCAGGGGCTAACTATGGCTACACCTTC.

This clonotype turned up a few times. The chain is built from TRBV4-1 and TRBJ2-2, with 7 bases lining up with TRBD2. The V segment lost 3 bases and the J segment 0 bases; nucleotides outside the gene matches: 1. Germline-derived CDR1 and CDR2 are MGHRA and YSYEKL. This CDR3 spans 15 amino acids. As DNA, the CDR3 is TGCGCCAGCAGCCAGGGACTAACGAACACCGGGGAGCTGTTTTTT. Translation: CASSQGLTNTGELFF.

This clonotype was detected many times. The chain links TRBV18 to TRBJ2-7, with TRBD1 identical over 9 bases. J was trimmed by 2 bases and V by 2 bases; bases with no gene match: 1. Per the germline V gene, CDR1 is KGHSH and CDR2 is LQKENI. This CDR3 has 14 residues. The CDR3 reads CASSPGTGTYEQYF. As DNA, the CDR3 is TGTGCCAGCTCACCAGGGACAGGGACCTACGAGCAGTACTTC.

This sequence joins TRBV7-9 and TRBJ1-2; D is unclear. CDR1 is SEHNR, CDR2 FQNEAQ, per germline (reference sequence). The germline V and J ends were trimmed by 8 bases and 4 bases, with 8 bases remaining between them. This CDR3 contains 11 residues. The chain's CDR3 is CASEVSYGYTF. In DNA, the CDR3 is TGTGCCAGCGAAGTGAGCTATGGCTACACCTTC. Looking up the rest from reference TRBV7-9 and TRBJ1-2 gives the full variable domain: DTGVSQNPRHKITKRGQNVTFRCDPISEHNRLYWYRQTLGQGPEFLTYFQNEAQLEKSRLLSDRFSAERPKGSFSTLEIQRTEQGDSAMYLCASEVSYGYTFGSGTRLTVV.

This clonotype appeared a few times. The V and J genes are TRBV5-5 and TRBJ1-2, with 7 nucleotides matching TRBD1. This CDR3 comprises 14 residues. Germline CDR1 is SGHKS and CDR2 is YYEKEE (reference sequence). The junction had 11 bases not matched to a gene; V was cut back by 4 bases and J by 8 bases. CDR3 protein: CASSLADRVHGYTF. CDR3 sequence (DNA): TGTGCCAGCAGCCTCGCCGACAGGGTGCACGGCTACACCTTC.

This chain uses TRBV19 with TRBJ2-1; tentative D call: TRBD1 (5 bases). Deletions cut 3 bases from V and 8 bases from J, with 17 bases between. The CDR3 totals 15 residues. Germline V gene lookup returns CDR1 LNHDA and CDR2 SQIVND (reference sequence). CDR3 coding DNA: TGTGCCAGTAGTATCGATGTCAGGGCCCTTGATGAGCAGTTCTTC. Protein product: CASSIDVRALDEQFF.

This clonotype has a count of ten or more. The chain links TRBV12-3 or TRBV12-4 to TRBJ2-7; TRBD1 agrees at 9 bases. The CDR3 is made up of 14 amino acids. The V and J ends lost 1 base and 6 bases, in that order; junction bases with no gene match: 4. The CDR3 DNA follows: TGTGCCAGCAGTTTAGGGACAGGGGCTGGCGAGCAGTACTTC. It codes for CASSLGTGAGEQYF.

This clonotype was observed many times. The chain has TRBV5-1 and TRBJ1-6; D ambiguous. V was shortened by 4 bases and J by 7 bases, with 9 bases between the two germline ends. Germline CDR1 is SGHRS and CDR2 is YFSETQ. CDR3 length: 13 residues. CDR3 in amino acids: CASSADGNSPLHF. The CDR3 DNA sequence: TGCGCCAGCAGCGCGGACGGGAATTCACCCCTCCACTTT.

The rearrangement joins TRBV20-1 to TRBJ1-3; D is unresolved. This CDR3 is built from 13 residues. V dropped 3 bases and J dropped 7 bases, with 13 bases sitting between them. The germline V gene encodes CDR1 DFQATT and CDR2 SNEGSKA (reference sequence). In DNA, the CDR3 is TGCAGTGCTAGGGACCCTAGGGCGAACACCATATATTTT. Protein: CSARDPRANTIYF.

This clonotype was recorded many times. The rearrangement uses TRBV12-3 or TRBV12-4 and TRBJ1-5; 8 bases are shared with TRBD1. This CDR3 is 15 amino acids long. V shed 7 bases, J shed 7 bases, and the junction held 12 bases outside the gene matches. The CDR3 is CASTPGQGGEQPQHF. The CDR3 bases are TGTGCCAGCACCCCAGGACAGGGAGGTGAGCAGCCCCAGCATTTT.

This clonotype was found many times. CDR3 loop: CASSIIPWGHRNYGYTF. DNA for the CDR3: TGTGCCAGTAGTATTATCCCTTGGGGACACCGAAACTATGGCTACACCTTC. V and J are TRBV19 and TRBJ1-2; D is perhaps TRBD1 (6 bases). The germline CDR1 and CDR2 sequences are LNHDA and SQIVND (reference sequence). This CDR3 has 17 amino acids. V lost 3 bases and J 2 bases, leaving 19 bases between the germline ends.